What follows is one TCR beta chain and its context. Germline values: CDR1 SGHRS, CDR2 YFSETQ. V gave up 2 bases and J gave up 2 bases, with 9 bases separating them. The CDR3 runs to 14 residues. TCRdb keeps only in-frame clones here, not all; method: immunoSEQ multiplex PCR. This table has some 350,000 clones, over 75% appearing once. The data were obtained in a study of blood T cell repertoires in COVID-19. The source is a woman aged 25-40 years who had recovered from COVID-19. The chain is built from TRBV5-1 and TRBJ2-3; D ambiguous. Sequencing used PBMCs or T cells enriched from blood (not recorded which). As DNA, the CDR3 is TGCGCCAGCAGCTTAGAGCACTTCACAGATACGCAGTATTTT. Translated, it gives CASSLEHFTDTQYF.